This T cell receptor (beta chain) was recovered during a study of blood T cell repertoires in COVID-19. Overall study: Donors in the United States, Italy and Spain gave samples during acute or convalescent COVID-19.

Authors' processing steps: By means of reference gene primer amplification, nucleated cell counts were estimated. Sequenced by immunoSEQ multiplex PCR; TCRdb stores in-frame clones only, minus some. V, J and clone size are those of that table, while D and trimming were read from the DNA. The sample has more than 85,000 clones, more than 75% seen once. Germline V gives CDR1 MNHEY, CDR2 SVGEGT. Trimming cost V 4 bases and J 0 bases; bases outside gene matches: 5. This CDR3 comprises 16 residues. The clonotype comes from a man aged 45 to 65 with active or convalescent COVID-19. Input material: peripheral blood. The chain joins TRBV6-2 or TRBV6-3 to TRBJ2-3, with 9 bases fitting TRBD1. This CDR3 is CASSLLQGASTDTQYF. The CDR3 DNA follows: TGTGCCAGCAGTTTATTACAGGGGGCCAGCACAGATACGCAGTATTTT.